This T cell receptor (beta chain) was sequenced during a study of blood T cell repertoires in COVID-19. Study as a whole: Samples taken during acute and convalescent COVID-19 were collected in the United States, Italy and Spain. Sample material is recorded as cDNA or gDNA derived from T cells, B-cell-depleted T cells, or PBMCs.

Germline CDR1 and CDR2: LGHNA and YNFKEQ. J was trimmed by 10 bases and V by 0 bases; bases with no gene match: 9. This CDR3 has 17 residues. How the authors handled the data: Estimated nucleated cell counts came from reference gene primer amplification. Using immunoSEQ multiplex PCR, the repertoire was profiled, and TCRdb retains in-frame clones only, with some absent. V, J and clone size were drawn from that table, and D and trimming were deduced from the DNA. This sample yields just under 350,000 clones, of which about four fifths are seen a single time; 2.5% to 3.5% belongs to the top ten. This chain connects TRBV4-2 to TRBJ2-2; 12 bases agree with TRBD2. The sample consisted of peripheral blood. The TCR comes from a man aged 25-45 years with active or convalescent COVID-19. CDR3 bases: TGTGCCAGCAGCCAAGATTTGCTAGCGGGGGGGCGTGAGGAGCTGTTTTTT. Its protein is CASSQDLLAGGREELFF.